A selection of T cell receptor beta chains follows, all from one sample in a study of T cells in Graves' hyperthyroidism and ophthalmopathy. One entry per CDR3 protein, called by TCRdb with MiXCR from the multiplex PCR reads. The sample consists of about 700,000 distinct CDR3 sequences, 12% to 15% of them appearing once. The source material was blood. These receptors all come from a woman aged 18-29 years with Graves' hyperthyroidism. Each CDR3 is given with its conserved first and last residue. D genes are given only for firm matches. Some rows mark clone size as missing; the rest say once, few, many or name a class of expanded clone.

clone_size	d_call	v_call	j_call	cdr3_aa	cdr3_nt
many	TRBD1	TRBV30	TRBJ1-5	CAWSVWTGNNQPQHF	TGTGCCTGGAGTGTCTGGACAGGGAACAATCAGCCCCAGCATTTT
many	TRBD2	TRBV28	TRBJ2-7	CASSLGLAMDEQYF	TGTGCCAGCAGTTTAGGACTAGCCATGGACGAGCAGTACTTC
many	TRBD2	TRBV5-1	TRBJ2-1	CASSLPSGLGNEQFF	TGCGCCAGCAGCCTACCTAGCGGTCTAGGGAATGAGCAGTTCTTC
many	TRBD1	TRBV5-1	TRBJ1-1	CASNRGGLNTEAFF	TGCGCCAGCAACAGGGGGGGCTTGAACACTGAAGCTTTCTTT
-	TRBD1	TRBV27	TRBJ2-2	CASSQPGQGHGELFF	TGTGCCAGCAGTCAACCGGGACAGGGGCACGGGGAGCTGTTTTTT
-	TRBD2	TRBV6-1	TRBJ2-7	CASRTLAGSSYEQYF	TGTGCCAGCAGAACCCTAGCGGGGAGCTCCTACGAGCAGTACTTC
many	-	TRBV20-1	TRBJ1-5	CSARQGSLNQPQHF	TGCAGTGCTAGACAGGGATCCTTAAATCAGCCCCAGCATTTT
many	-	TRBV7-2	TRBJ2-3	CASSFTGPDTQYF	TGTGCCAGCAGCTTTACAGGCCCAGATACGCAGTATTTT
few	-	TRBV10-3	TRBJ2-7	CAIKIPGGYEQYF	TGTGCCATCAAGATCCCCGGGGGCTACGAGCAGTACTTC
many	TRBD2	TRBV24-1	TRBJ2-2	CATSDLSTSGTGELFF	TGTGCCACCAGTGATTTGTCGACTAGCGGCACCGGGGAGCTGTTTTTT
-	-	TRBV5-1	TRBJ2-7	CASSLEVSSEQYF	TGCGCCAGCAGCTTGGAGGTATCGTCCGAGCAGTACTTC
many	TRBD2	TRBV30	TRBJ2-1	CAWSVTLTSGGSYNEQFF	TGTGCCTGGAGTGTCACGTTGACTAGCGGGGGTTCCTACAATGAGCAGTTCTTC
few	TRBD2	TRBV18	TRBJ2-2	CASSPLAGDFRELFF	TGTGCCAGCTCTCCTCTGGCGGGAGATTTCCGGGAGCTGTTTTTT
-	-	TRBV20-1	TRBJ2-1	CSARSESEQFF	TGCAGTGCTAGAAGTGAGAGTGAGCAGTTCTTC
many	-	TRBV10-3	TRBJ2-3	CAISDFTATEGTDTQYF	TGTGCCATCAGTGATTTTACGGCCACAGAAGGCACAGATACGCAGTATTTT
-	-	TRBV4-1	TRBJ2-7	CASSQEPGSYEQYF	TGCGCCAGCAGCCAAGAGCCGGGTTCCTACGAGCAGTACTTC
-	-	TRBV29-1	TRBJ2-1	CSVTPWTDNEQFF	TGCAGCGTCACGCCGTGGACTGACAATGAGCAGTTCTTC
many	-	TRBV30	TRBJ1-2	CASPHRVANYGYTF	TGTGCCTCCCCACACAGGGTGGCTAACTATGGCTACACCTTC
-	-	TRBV28	TRBJ2-5	CASSHGPETQYF	TGTGCCAGCAGCCACGGTCCGGAGACCCAGTACTTC
many	-	TRBV27	TRBJ2-1	CASRGNSYNEQFF	TGTGCCAGCAGGGGGAACTCCTACAATGAGCAGTTCTTC
many	TRBD1	TRBV3-1	TRBJ1-5	CASSQPHRDRVDQPQHF	TGTGCCAGCAGCCAACCCCACCGGGACAGGGTCGATCAGCCCCAGCATTTT
-	-	TRBV7-2	TRBJ1-1	CASSLAGALNTEAFF	TGTGCCAGCAGCTTAGCAGGTGCACTGAACACTGAAGCTTTCTTT
many	-	TRBV19	TRBJ1-1	CASSISNMNTEAFF	TGTGCCAGTAGTATTAGTAACATGAACACTGAAGCTTTCTTT
-	TRBD1	TRBV24-1	TRBJ1-3	CATQHLPDRGLGNTIYF	TGTGCCACCCAACATTTACCGGACAGGGGGCTTGGAAACACCATATATTTT
-	-	TRBV27	TRBJ1-3	CASSSLFSGRSGNTIYF	TGTGCCAGCAGTTCCCTCTTTTCGGGGCGCTCTGGAAACACCATATATTTT